Each of the 15 T cell receptor beta chains below was sequenced from the same sample in a study of glioma-infiltrating T cells. The iRepertoire nested amplicon-rescue multiplex PCR amplified TCR alpha and beta CDR3s from RNA. In TCRdb, the multiplex PCR reads were re-called with MiXCR into one record per CDR3 protein. The data contain 300,000 to 450,000 distinct CDR3 sequences, around 45% of them seen just once; the ten biggest clones take up around 12%. The specimen was glioma tissue, nonneoplastic brain tissue, or PBMCs (not recorded which). The source of these receptors is a human donor with low-grade glioma or glioblastoma, undergoing nonglioma brain surgery, or in good health (not recorded which).

This clonotype was observed a few times. The rearrangement joins TRBV20-1 to TRBJ2-7, with D perhaps given as TRBD1 or TRBD2 (5 bases each). This CDR3 has 15 residues. V was cut by 0 bases and J by 3 bases, with 15 bases left in between. CDR1 is DFQATT, CDR2 SNEGSKA, per germline (reference sequence). CDR3 residues: CSARDRDRAIYEQYF. For the CDR3, the DNA is TGCAGTGCTAGAGACAGGGACCGAGCTATCTACGAGCAGTACTTC.

This clonotype was seen repeatedly, ten times or more. The chain couples TRBV27 to TRBJ2-1; possibly TRBD1 for D (5 bases). The CDR3 loop spans 15 amino acids. V lost 3 bases, J lost 2 bases, and 11 bases lay in between. Looked up from germline, CDR1 is MNHEY and CDR2 is SMNVEV (reference sequence). The CDR3 here is CASSLLGVPYNEQFF. The CDR3 DNA reads TGTGCCAGCAGTTTGTTAGGGGTTCCCTACAATGAGCAGTTCTTC.

This clonotype has a handful of counts. The chain employs TRBV6-2 or TRBV6-3 and TRBJ2-5; D is possibly TRBD1 (6 bases). Per the germline V gene, CDR1 is MNHEY and CDR2 is SVGEGT. The CDR3 extends over 14 amino acids. The V and J ends lost 5 bases and 5 bases respectively, with 15 bases between them. In nucleotides, the CDR3 is TGTGCCAGCAGTCCGGGACACCCCCTGGAGACCCAGTACTTC. Translating gives CASSPGHPLETQYF.

This clonotype qualifies as medium-sized (0.01 to 0.1%). The V call is TRBV28, the J call TRBJ1-5; D is perhaps TRBD1 (5 bases). Trimming removed 2 bases from V and 0 bases from J, with 5 bases in between. Germline values: CDR1 MDHEN, CDR2 SYDVKM. The CDR3 is 14 residues long. Here the CDR3 DNA reads TGTGCCAGCAGTTTAGGGGGTAGCAATCAGCCCCAGCATTTT. Translation gives CASSLGGSNQPQHF.

This clonotype was detected a few times. The chain is built from TRBV5-1 and TRBJ1-1, with D maybe TRBD1 (6 bases). The CDR3 contains 13 residues. The germline CDR1 and CDR2 sequences are SGHRS and YFSETQ. Trimming removed 1 base from V and 5 bases from J, with 9 bases in between. In DNA form, the CDR3 reads TGCGCCAGCAGCTTGAACAGGGTTACTGAAGCTTTCTTT. This codes for CASSLNRVTEAFF.

The V call is TRBV20-1, the J call TRBJ2-7; TRBD2 matches at 11 bases. Germline CDR1 DFQATT, CDR2 SNEGSKA (reference sequence). With V trimmed by 1 base and J by 6 bases, 5 bases remained unmatched. The CDR3 extends over 14 amino acids. CDR3 residues: CSARVPGTSGEQYF. CDR3 DNA sequence: TGCAGTGCTAGAGTACCCGGGACTAGCGGCGAGCAGTACTTC.

The CDR3 bases are TGTGCCAGTAAACGTACTAACTCCTACAATGAGCAGTTCTTC. Protein: CASKRTNSYNEQFF. The chain joins TRBV2 to TRBJ2-1; no clear D. The CDR3 contains 14 residues. The ends were cut back, 9 bases at V and 0 bases at J, with 12 bases in the middle. The germline gives CDR1 SNHLY, CDR2 FYNNEI.

The gene calls are TRBV10-3 and TRBJ2-7, with 9 bases that match TRBD2. Germline V gene data show CDR1 as ENHRY and CDR2 as SYGVKD. The CDR3 contains 14 residues. Unmatched junction bases numbered 5, after V lost 5 bases and J lost 3 bases. The DNA for the CDR3 is TGTGCCATCAGTCCTAGCGGGAAGTTCTACGAGCAGTACTTC. It codes for CAISPSGKFYEQYF.

This clonotype occurred a few times. In DNA form, the CDR3 reads TGTGCCAGCTCACAAAGCACAGATACGCAGTATTTT. Protein sequence: CASSQSTDTQYF. The chain joins TRBV18 to TRBJ2-3; no definite D call. The CDR3 loop spans 12 amino acids. Trimming cost V 4 bases and J 0 bases, with 2 bases left between them. Germline V gene data show CDR1 as KGHSH and CDR2 as LQKENI.

This chain uses TRBV6-6 with TRBJ2-5; D is possibly TRBD1 or TRBD2 (6 bases each). The CDR3 loop spans 16 amino acids. Per the germline V gene, CDR1 is MNHNY and CDR2 is SVGAGI (reference sequence). The V end lost 8 bases, the J end lost 6 bases, and 25 bases lay between the germline ends. The DNA of the CDR3 is TGTGCCAGCCGACCCTTGGGTCGGGGGCTTATGAAGACCCAGTACTTC. Translating gives CASRPLGRGLMKTQYF.

This clonotype has ten or more counts. This chain connects TRBV24-1 to TRBJ2-3; perhaps TRBD2 as D (6 bases). The germline V gene encodes CDR1 KGHDR and CDR2 SFDVKD. V was shortened by 5 bases and J by 0 bases, with 14 bases between the two germline ends. The CDR3 length is 16 residues. CDR3 in amino acids: CATSGRAGGSTDTQYF. DNA of the CDR3: TGTGCCACCAGTGGGAGGGCTGGAGGAAGCACAGATACGCAGTATTTT.

This clonotype was seen at least ten times. The chain has TRBV4-2 and TRBJ1-1; 8 positions match TRBD1. This CDR3 contains 16 residues. V dropped 3 bases and J dropped 5; count of bases not matched to a gene: 11. Germline-derived CDR1 and CDR2 are LGHNA and YNFKEQ. The CDR3 DNA reads as TGTGCCAGCAGCCATACAGTAACAGGGGGGAGAACTGAAGCTTTCTTT. Encoded protein: CASSHTVTGGRTEAFF.

This clonotype has at least ten counts. V and J are TRBV27 and TRBJ2-4; TRBD2 matches 10 bases. Germline values: CDR1 MNHEY, CDR2 SMNVEV (reference sequence). The CDR3 loop spans 15 amino acids. V lost 5 bases and J lost 9; bases outside the gene matches: 10. This chain's CDR3 is CASSLRLAGESIQYF. CDR3 DNA: TGTGCCAGCAGTCTCCGCCTAGCGGGAGAAAGCATTCAGTACTTC.

A note on this clonotype: A much more abundant neighbour one base away suggests this may be a read error. The J gene is TRBJ1-2, the V gene TRBV28; no clear D. The CDR3 is 14 amino acids. The germline CDR1 and CDR2 sequences are MDHEN and SYDVKM. V gave up 5 bases and J gave up 4 bases, with 14 bases separating them. This CDR3 is CASSTPMDVYGYTF. For the CDR3, the DNA is TGTGCCAGCAGTACCCCAATGGACGTCTATGGCTACACCTTC.

About this clonotype itself: One base away lies a much larger clone, so this may be a sequencing read error. The chain couples TRBV7-9 to TRBJ2-7; weak D call: TRBD2 (5 bases). Germline values: CDR1 SEHNR, CDR2 FQNEAQ (reference sequence). This CDR3 contains 14 residues. The CDR3 nucleotides are TGTGCCAGCACCCTTAGCCGGGGTAACCACGAGCACTACTTC. This sequence encodes CASTLSRGNHEHYF.